The next 3 T cell receptor beta chains were all read from a single sample in a study of technical replicates of blood from a few donors. Here immunoSEQ multiplex PCR was the method, and the copy in TCRdb shows in-frame clones only, minus some. The data hold approximately 29,000 clones, with more than 90% observed a single time. The sample was PBMCs. Receptor source: a human donor in good health. Some clones in this sample may be carry-over from other donors' samples.

The chain carries TRBV2 and TRBJ2-3, with 7 bases matching TRBD1. This CDR3 is built from 15 residues. Trimming cost V 3 bases and J 4 bases; bases outside gene matches: 7. Germline CDR1 is SNHLY and CDR2 is FYNNEI. This CDR3 is CASSDDRAAPDTQYF. Here the CDR3 DNA reads TGTGCCAGCAGTGACGACAGGGCTGCCCCAGATACGCAGTATTTT.

This clone was seen just once. The genes are TRBV4-2 and TRBJ1-3; a possible D gene is TRBD1 (6 bases). Germline values: CDR1 LGHNA, CDR2 YNFKEQ. This CDR3 is 13 amino acids long. Trimming pared 8 bases from V and 4 bases from J, leaving 12 bases between. The CDR3 spells CASSQGYGNTIYF. In DNA form, the CDR3 reads TGTGCCAGCTCCCAGGGGTACGGAAACACCATATATTTT.

The chain links TRBV27 to TRBJ1-2; D is ambiguous. CDR1 is MNHEY and CDR2 is SMNVEV in the germline V gene (reference sequence). V dropped 2 bases and J dropped 4 bases, with 8 bases sitting between them. The length of the CDR3 is 13 residues. The CDR3 DNA follows: TGTGCCAGCAGTTTAAGGTCAGGCTATGGCTACACCTTC. This translates into CASSLRSGYGYTF.